Sequencing of this T cell receptor beta chain was carried out in a study of beta chain features in type 1 diabetes. Study outcomes and limitations: High-TCR-expressing cells could be over-represented by cDNA sequencing. Researchers report that Type 1 diabetes patients had moderately but significantly shorter TCRB CDR3s across all four CD4+ subsets. Among type 1 diabetes patients, VDJ junctions had fewer insertions and more deletions. The naive, central memory and Treg TCRB repertoires of patients appeared to be more similar to one another than those of healthy donors.

Trimming shortened V by 8 bases and J by 4 bases, and 15 bases separated the two germline ends. The CDR3 spans 14 residues. Per germline, CDR1 SGHTA and CDR2 FQGNSA. As every portion of the isolated RNA was reverse transcribed, the sequencing read expressed TCRB transcripts. Only in-frame clones appear in the TCRdb table, and some are missing; sequencing was by immunoSEQ multiplex PCR. The sample records hundreds of thousands of clones, 11% to 15% being singletons. For this clone: Its antigen remains unidentified.

Sequencing was done on a sample of naive CD4+ T cells from blood. The chain combines TRBV7-2 with TRBJ1-5; no firm D call. This TCR came from a man younger than 35 with type 1 diabetes. The DNA for the CDR3 is TGTGCCAGCGGGGTACGGGCCTCGAATCAGCCCCAGCATTTT. Protein: CASGVRASNQPQHF. The full variable domain, rest sourced from reference TRBV7-2 and TRBJ1-5, is GAGVSQSPSNKVTEKGKDVELRCDPISGHTALYWYRQSLGQGLEFLIYFQGNSAPDKSGLPSDRFSAERTGGSVSTLTIQRTQQEDSAVYLCASGVRASNQPQHFGDGTRLSIL.